There are many counts of the clone carrying this TCR delta chain. Its antigen is not known. This sample stems from a study of γδ T cells in repeated Plasmodium falciparum infection. Study-wide results and limits: In Vdelta2-negative, largely Vdelta1+, gammadelta repertoires, repeated controlled infections appeared to drive clonal selection waves.

TCRdb re-analyzed the multiplex PCR reads via CATT. The profile shows tens of thousands of delta-chain clones, less than 2% of them singletons. This CDR3 region has 15 residues. Trimming cost V 3 bases and J 1 base, with 14 bases left between them. Looked up from germline, CDR1 is GEAIGNYY and CDR2 is EKD. Gammadelta T cells were flow-sorted from PBMC into Vgamma9/Vdelta2+ and Vdelta2-negative populations for bulk analysis. The TCR was taken from a pool of human donors (malaria-infected and uninfected, not separated). The source material was gamma-delta T cells from blood. V and J are TRDV2 and TRDJ1; D not resolved. CDR3 nucleotide sequence: TGTGCCTGTGACTCGTTGGAGTGGACCACCGATAAACTCATCTTT. This translates into CACDSLEWTTDKLIF.